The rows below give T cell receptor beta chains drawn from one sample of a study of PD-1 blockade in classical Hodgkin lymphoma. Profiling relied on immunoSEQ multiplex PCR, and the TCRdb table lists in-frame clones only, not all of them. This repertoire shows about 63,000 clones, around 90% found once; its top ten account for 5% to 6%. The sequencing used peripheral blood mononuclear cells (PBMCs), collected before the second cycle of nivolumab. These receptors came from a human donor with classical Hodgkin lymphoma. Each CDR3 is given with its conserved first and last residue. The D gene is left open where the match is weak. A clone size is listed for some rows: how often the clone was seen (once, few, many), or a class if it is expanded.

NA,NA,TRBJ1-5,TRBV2,TGTGCCAGCACCAGGGGCAAGAACGGCAATCAGCCCCAGCATTTT,CASTRGKNGNQPQHF
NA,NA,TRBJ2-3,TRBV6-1,TGTGCCAGCAGTGAAGAGTACGCCGTATCAGATACGCAGTATTTT,CASSEEYAVSDTQYF
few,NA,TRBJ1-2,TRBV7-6,TGTGCCAGCAGCCGCAGGGGTTTTGGTGGCTACACCTTC,CASSRRGFGGYTF
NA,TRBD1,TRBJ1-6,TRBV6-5,TGTGCCGTGGGACAGAATAATTCACCCCTCCACTTT,CAVGQNNSPLHF
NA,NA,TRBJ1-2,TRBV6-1,TGTGCCAGCAGTGGTACCCCCGGGACAAGCTATGGCTACACCTTC,CASSGTPGTSYGYTF
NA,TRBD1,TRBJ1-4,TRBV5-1,TGCGCCAGCAGCTTGGGGACAGGGGGCGGTGAAAAACTGTTTTTT,CASSLGTGGGEKLFF
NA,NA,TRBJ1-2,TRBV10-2,TGCGCCAGCAGTGAGTCGGGGACCTGGGAAACCTTC,CASSESGTWETF
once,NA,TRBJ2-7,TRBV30,TGTGCCTGGAGTTTTATTGGCCCCTACGAGCAGTACTTC,CAWSFIGPYEQYF
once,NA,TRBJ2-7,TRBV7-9,TGTGCCAGCAGCTTAGGACATTCACGCGAGCAGTACTTC,CASSLGHSREQYF
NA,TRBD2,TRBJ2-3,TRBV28,TGTGCCAGCCGACCTAACCTTAGCGGGGGGCCCGCCAAAGATACGCAGTATTTT,CASRPNLSGGPAKDTQYF
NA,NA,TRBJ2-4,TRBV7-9,TGTGCCAGCGGTCCCGGAGAGGAGGCCAAAAACATTCAGTACTTC,CASGPGEEAKNIQYF
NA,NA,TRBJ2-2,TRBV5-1,TGCGCCAGCAGGGCGGACTACCCGAATCCGAACACCGGGGAGCTGTTTTTT,CASRADYPNPNTGELFF
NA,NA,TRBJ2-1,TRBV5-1,TGCGCCAGCAGCGCGCAGGGGTCTCCAGGCGATGAGCAGTTCTTC,CASSAQGSPGDEQFF
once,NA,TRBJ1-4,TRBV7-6,TGTGCCAGCAGCTCAGGGGAGGGGGAAAAACTGTTTTTT,CASSSGEGEKLFF
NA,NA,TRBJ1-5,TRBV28,TGTGCCAGCAGTGCGACAGGTTTCAATCAGCCCCAGCATTTT,CASSATGFNQPQHF
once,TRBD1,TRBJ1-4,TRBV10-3,TGTGCCATCAGTGACATCGGGACAGGGGACGAAAAACTGTTTTTT,CAISDIGTGDEKLFF
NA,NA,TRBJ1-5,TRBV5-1,TGCGCCAGCAGCTTGGAGGGGCCGTATAGCAATCAGCCCCAGCATTTT,CASSLEGPYSNQPQHF
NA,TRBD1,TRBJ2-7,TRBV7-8,TGTGCCAGCAGCTTTACAGGGGACGAGCAGTACTTC,CASSFTGDEQYF
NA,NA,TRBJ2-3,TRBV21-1,TGTGCCAGCAGCCCGGAGCGGGGATTTAGCACAGATACGCAGTATTTT,CASSPERGFSTDTQYF
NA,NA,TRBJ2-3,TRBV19,TGTGCCAGTAGTATAAGCGGGTCCCAGTACACAGATACGCAGTATTTT,CASSISGSQYTDTQYF
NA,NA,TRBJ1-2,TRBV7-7,TGTGCCAGCAGCTTACCGACTCGCTATGGCTACACCTTC,CASSLPTRYGYTF
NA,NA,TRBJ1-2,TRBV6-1,TGCCAGGCGGAGGACGGCTACACCTTC,CQAEDGYTF
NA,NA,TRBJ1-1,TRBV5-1,TGCGCCAGCAGCTTGGGCAGGGAGGGGACTGAAGCTTTCTTT,CASSLGREGTEAFF
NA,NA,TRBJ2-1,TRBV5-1,TGCGCCAGCAGCGTCAACAGGGAATACAATGAGCAGTTCTTC,CASSVNREYNEQFF
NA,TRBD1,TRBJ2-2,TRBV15,TGTGCCACCAGCAGAGCTTACAGGGGGGTTACCACCGGGGAGCTGTTTTTT,CATSRAYRGVTTGELFF
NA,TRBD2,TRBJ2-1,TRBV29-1,TGCAGCGGTCGGACTAGCGGGGGTAGTTACAATGAGCAGTTCTTC,CSGRTSGGSYNEQFF
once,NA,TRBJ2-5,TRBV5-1,TGCGCCAGCAGCTTGGCCGGGCAGTTACAAGAGACCCAGTACTTC,CASSLAGQLQETQYF
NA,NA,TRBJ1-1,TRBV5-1,TGCGCCAGCAAGGGAGGAACAGGGAACACTGAAGCTTTCTTT,CASKGGTGNTEAFF
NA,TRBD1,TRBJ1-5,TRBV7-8,TGTGCCAGCAGCTGGGGACAGAATCAGCCCCAGCATTTT,CASSWGQNQPQHF
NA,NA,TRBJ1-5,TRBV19,TGTGCCAGTAGAGACAGGAGCCTCTTTAATCAGCCCCAGCATTTT,CASRDRSLFNQPQHF
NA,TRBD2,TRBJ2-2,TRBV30,TGTGCCTGGAATACGCGGGGGGGCCCCACCGGGGAGCTGTTTTTT,CAWNTRGGPTGELFF
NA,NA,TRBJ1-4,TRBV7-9,TGTGCCAGCAGCCCCCGGGTGGGCAGGGAAAGTGAGACTAATGAAAAACTGTTTTTT,CASSPRVGRESETNEKLFF
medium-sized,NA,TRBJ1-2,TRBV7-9,TGTGCCAGCAGCTTAGGAGGAGAGAATATCTATGGCTACACCTTC,CASSLGGENIYGYTF
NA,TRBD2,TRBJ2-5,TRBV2,TGTGCCAGCACTCCCCGGGGGGGAAAGACCCAGTACTTC,CASTPRGGKTQYF
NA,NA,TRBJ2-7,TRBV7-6,TGTGCCAGCAGCTTTGAGGGTAGGGAGCAGTACTTC,CASSFEGREQYF
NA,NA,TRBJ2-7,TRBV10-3,TGTGCCATCAGTGAGTCGCCGTCTGCTGGGTACGAGCAGTACTTC,CAISESPSAGYEQYF
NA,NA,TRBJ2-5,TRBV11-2,TGTGCCAGCAGGACCGGTTTCCAAGAGACCCAGTACTTC,CASRTGFQETQYF
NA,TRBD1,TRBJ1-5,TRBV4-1,TGCGCCAGCAGCCAAGAGGGGACAGGTCTGAATCAGCCCCAGCATTTT,CASSQEGTGLNQPQHF
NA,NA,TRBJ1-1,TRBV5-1,TGCGCCAGCACCCAGTCGGGGAAGAACACTGAAGCTTTCTTT,CASTQSGKNTEAFF
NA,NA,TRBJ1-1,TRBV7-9,TGTGCCAGCAGCTTCAGGGTGGGGACTGAAGCTTTCTTT,CASSFRVGTEAFF
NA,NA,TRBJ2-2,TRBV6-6,TGTGCCAGCAGTTTCAAAAGGCCGGACACCGGGGAGCTGTTTTTT,CASSFKRPDTGELFF
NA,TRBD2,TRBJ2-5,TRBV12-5,TGTGCTAGTGCCCAAAGCGGGGGTGAGACCCAGTACTTC,CASAQSGGETQYF
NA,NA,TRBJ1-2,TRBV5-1,TGCGCCAGCAGCTTAGGGGACACCCAGTATGGCTACACCTTC,CASSLGDTQYGYTF
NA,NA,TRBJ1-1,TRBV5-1,TGCGCCAGCAGCTCAACAGGGAACACTGAAGCTTTCTTT,CASSSTGNTEAFF
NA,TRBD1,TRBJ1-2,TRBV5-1,TGCGCCAGCAACCCCGGGACAGGATTTGGCTACACCTTC,CASNPGTGFGYTF
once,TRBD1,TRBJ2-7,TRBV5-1,TGCGCCAGCAGCATGCAGACAGGGGCCGGTTCCTACGAGCAGTACTTC,CASSMQTGAGSYEQYF